A selection of T cell receptor beta chains follows, all from one sample in a study of cytomegalovirus exposure and HLA in healthy donors. Libraries were prepared by immunoSEQ multiplex PCR; TCRdb keeps only in-frame clonotypes and omits some of them. The sample records under 150,000 clones, around 70% being singletons. Sequenced: PBMCs. The receptors come from a man aged 25 to 45 in good health and CMV-seronegative. Each CDR3 is given with its conserved first and last residue. The order of the fields is V gene, J gene, D gene, CDR3 protein, CDR3 DNA. A D gene is named only where the DNA matches it firmly.

>TRBV27|TRBJ2-3|TRBD1
CASSRDRGSDTQYF
TGTGCCAGCAGCCGGGACAGGGGATCAGATACGCAGTATTTT
>TRBV27|TRBJ2-2|TRBD1
CASSTQGPNTGELFF
TGTGCCAGCAGCACACAGGGGCCGAACACCGGGGAGCTGTTTTTT
>TRBV29-1|TRBJ1-2|TRBD1
CSATGQGSTNYGYTF
TGCAGCGCTACTGGACAGGGATCGACTAACTATGGCTACACCTTC
>TRBV5-1|TRBJ2-5|TRBD2
CASSIYAGGEETQYF
TGCGCCAGCAGCATATACGCGGGAGGAGAGGAGACCCAGTACTTC
>TRBV7-7|TRBJ2-5|TRBD1
CASSFGTGVQETQYF
TGTGCTAGCAGCTTCGGGACAGGGGTCCAAGAGACCCAGTACTTC
>TRBV28|TRBJ2-6|NA
CASSSTGSGANVLTF
TGTGCCAGCAGTTCCACAGGGTCTGGGGCCAACGTCCTGACTTTC
>TRBV7-9|TRBJ1-1|NA
CASSLNQGTEAFF
TGTGCCAGCAGCCTTAACCAGGGTACTGAAGCTTTCTTT
>TRBV27|TRBJ2-5|TRBD2
CASGRLAGKETQYF
TGTGCCAGCGGCCGACTAGCGGGGAAAGAGACCCAGTACTTC
>TRBV6-5|TRBJ2-1|NA
CASSTLGATEQFF
TGTGCCAGCAGCACCCTGGGGGCGACTGAGCAGTTCTTC
>TRBV29-1|TRBJ2-1|TRBD1
CSVGTGGYNEQFF
TGCAGCGTTGGGACAGGGGGCTACAATGAGCAGTTCTTC
>TRBV7-9|TRBJ1-2|NA
CASSPTLEQNNYGYTF
TGTGCCAGCAGCCCAACCTTGGAGCAGAATAACTATGGCTACACCTTC